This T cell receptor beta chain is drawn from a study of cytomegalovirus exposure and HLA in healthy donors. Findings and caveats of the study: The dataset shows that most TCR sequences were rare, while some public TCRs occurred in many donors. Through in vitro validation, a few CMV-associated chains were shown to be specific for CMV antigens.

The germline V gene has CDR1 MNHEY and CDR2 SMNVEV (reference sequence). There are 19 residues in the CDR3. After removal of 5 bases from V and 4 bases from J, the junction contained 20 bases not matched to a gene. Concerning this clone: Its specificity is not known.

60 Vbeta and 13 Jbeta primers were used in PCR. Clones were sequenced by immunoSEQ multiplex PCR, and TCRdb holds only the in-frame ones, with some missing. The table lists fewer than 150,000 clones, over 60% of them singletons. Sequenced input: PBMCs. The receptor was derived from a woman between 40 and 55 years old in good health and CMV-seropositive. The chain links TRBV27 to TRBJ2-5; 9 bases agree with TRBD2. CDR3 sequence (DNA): TGTGCCAGCAGTCCCAGGGGCATAACAAGCGGGGGGAACCGAGAGACCCAGTACTTC. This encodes CASSPRGITSGGNRETQYF.